This TCR beta chain was profiled in a study of PD-L1 blockade in urothelial cancer. Turning to the study itself: Patients initiated atezolizumab at some point between 2013 and 2015 at 1,200 mg intravenously every 3 weeks. T cells numbered a median of roughly 150,000 in the blood samples.

Time point reported: peripheral blood 6 weeks after treatment start. Trimming took 5 bases from V and 4 from J, leaving 14 bases between them. This CDR3 has 14 residues. Germline V gene sequence: CDR1 MNHEY, CDR2 SMNVEV (reference sequence). Generated by immunoSEQ multiplex PCR, the TCRdb table keeps only in-frame clones and is missing some. The sample consists of about 91,000 clones, around four fifths of them appearing once. The sequences come from PBMCs, collected around atezolizumab (anti-PD-L1) treatment. This receptor was obtained from a man between 70 and 80 years old with urothelial cancer. V is TRBV27 and J is TRBJ1-1; TRBD1 might be the D (6 bases). The CDR3 nucleotides are TGTGCCAGCAGTCGGGCAGGGGCGCCCACTGAAGCTTTCTTT. Its protein product is CASSRAGAPTEAFF.